This T cell receptor beta chain was identified during a study of blood T cell repertoires in COVID-19. How the authors handled the data: Cell counts per sample came from amplifying reference gene primers. Clones were read by immunoSEQ multiplex PCR, and TCRdb kept only the in-frame ones, dropping some. V and J calls and clone size are given by that table; D and trimming were obtained from the DNA. The data hold 90,000 to 120,000 clones, with 65% to 80% observed a single time. Germline values: CDR1 SGHTA, CDR2 FQGNSA. The CDR3 is 13 amino acids. Trimming took off 6 bases at V and 0 bases at J, with 8 bases between the two ends.

The clonotype originates from a man aged 70-80 years with acute or convalescent COVID-19. Sequencing was performed on peripheral blood. This chain uses TRBV7-2 with TRBJ1-2, with D uncertain. CDR3 nucleotide sequence: TGTGCCAGCAGAGTACAGACTAACTATGGCTACACCTTC. Protein product: CASRVQTNYGYTF.